This T cell receptor beta chain was profiled in a study of PD-L1 blockade in urothelial cancer. As for the study in general: About nine tenths of the roughly 29 patients comprised males who had bladder-origin urothelial cancer. Samples came from 3 weeks, at the second dose, and 6 weeks into treatment. Of prior chemotherapy regimens, patients had received between 0 and 3.

Per germline, CDR1 MGHRA and CDR2 YSYEKL. V dropped 1 base and J dropped 6 bases, with 10 bases sitting between them. This CDR3 is built from 14 residues. Stated time point: peripheral blood 6 weeks after treatment start. Locally advanced or metastatic urothelial carcinoma was diagnosed in the patients. TCRdb keeps only in-frame clones here, not all; method: immunoSEQ multiplex PCR. This table has about 41,000 clones, 80% to 90% appearing once. This sequence joins TRBV4-1 and TRBJ2-1, with unresolved D. Material: PBMCs, obtained around atezolizumab (anti-PD-L1) treatment. The clonotype was recovered from a man aged 70 or older with urothelial cancer. The CDR3 sequence is CASSQGLSGNEQFF. Here the CDR3 DNA reads TGCGCCAGCAGCCAAGGACTTTCTGGCAATGAGCAGTTCTTC.